This is a list of T cell receptor beta chains from one sample in a study of blood T cell repertoires in COVID-19. The data were produced by immunoSEQ multiplex PCR, yet TCRdb's version contains in-frame clones alone and is incomplete. The data show fewer than 300,000 clones, more than 70% seen once. Input material: peripheral blood. These receptor sequences come from a woman aged 40 to 49 who had recovered from COVID-19. CDR3s include the opening cysteine and the closing phenylalanine or tryptophan. Each record gives: D gene, clone size, J gene, V gene, CDR3 DNA, CDR3 protein. A D gene is named only where the DNA matches it firmly. Only some rows state a clone size, as once, few, many or a class for expanded clones.

d_call: NA; clone_size: NA; j_call: TRBJ2-2; v_call: TRBV7-3; cdr3_nt: TGTGCCAGCAGCTTAATGGACAGCTCGAACACCGGGGAGCTGTTTTTT; cdr3_aa: CASSLMDSSNTGELFF
d_call: TRBD2; clone_size: NA; j_call: TRBJ2-7; v_call: TRBV7-2; cdr3_nt: TGTGCCAGCAGCTATAGCGGGAGGGTTAGTGAGTACTTC; cdr3_aa: CASSYSGRVSEYF
d_call: TRBD1; clone_size: NA; j_call: TRBJ1-1; v_call: TRBV7-3; cdr3_nt: TGTGCCAGCAGCCCTGGGACAGGGTCGGCTGAAGCTTTCTTT; cdr3_aa: CASSPGTGSAEAFF
d_call: NA; clone_size: NA; j_call: TRBJ2-1; v_call: TRBV20-1; cdr3_nt: TGCAGTGCTGGCAGGCTTGAGCAGTTCTTC; cdr3_aa: CSAGRLEQFF
d_call: NA; clone_size: NA; j_call: TRBJ2-3; v_call: TRBV9; cdr3_nt: TGTGCCAGCAGCGTAGCCCCTAGCGCCACAGATACGCAGTATTTT; cdr3_aa: CASSVAPSATDTQYF
d_call: TRBD2; clone_size: NA; j_call: TRBJ2-7; v_call: TRBV7-8; cdr3_nt: TGTGCCAGCAGCTCCCCCGGCGGGAGGGCCAGCGAGCAGTACTTC; cdr3_aa: CASSSPGGRASEQYF
d_call: TRBD2; clone_size: NA; j_call: TRBJ2-2; v_call: TRBV3-1/TRBV3-2; cdr3_nt: TGTGCCAGCAGCCAAGATGCGGGGAGCGGGAGTGGCGGGGAGCTGTTTTTT; cdr3_aa: CASSQDAGSGSGGELFF
d_call: NA; clone_size: NA; j_call: TRBJ2-1; v_call: TRBV3-1/TRBV3-2; cdr3_nt: TGTGCCAGCAGCCAAGATCGGGCTCGCGGAGGCCTCACCTACAATGAGCAGTTCTTC; cdr3_aa: CASSQDRARGGLTYNEQFF
d_call: TRBD2; clone_size: NA; j_call: TRBJ2-1; v_call: TRBV30; cdr3_nt: TGTGCCTGGGGTGGGCTAGCGGGATCGGGGGAGCAGTTCTTC; cdr3_aa: CAWGGLAGSGEQFF
d_call: TRBD1; clone_size: NA; j_call: TRBJ1-4; v_call: TRBV18; cdr3_nt: TGTGCCAGCTCCCGGGACAGGTTAAATGAAAAACTGTTTTTT; cdr3_aa: CASSRDRLNEKLFF
d_call: TRBD1; clone_size: NA; j_call: TRBJ1-2; v_call: TRBV30; cdr3_nt: TGTGCCTGGAGTGTAGGGGGCGCTTATGGCTACACCTTC; cdr3_aa: CAWSVGGAYGYTF
d_call: TRBD2; clone_size: NA; j_call: TRBJ2-3; v_call: TRBV27; cdr3_nt: TGTGCCAGCAGTTTATACCGGGGGACTAGGCCCACAGATACGCAGTATTTT; cdr3_aa: CASSLYRGTRPTDTQYF
d_call: TRBD2; clone_size: few; j_call: TRBJ2-1; v_call: TRBV14; cdr3_nt: TGTGCCAGCAGCCGCAGAGGGTTAGCGGGAGTTAGGGACAATGAGCAGTTCTTC; cdr3_aa: CASSRRGLAGVRDNEQFF
d_call: NA; clone_size: NA; j_call: TRBJ2-1; v_call: TRBV5-1; cdr3_nt: TGCGCCAGCGGGGTGCGTAGTAGGGGGGGCAATGAGCAGTTCTTC; cdr3_aa: CASGVRSRGGNEQFF
d_call: TRBD1; clone_size: NA; j_call: TRBJ1-1; v_call: TRBV19; cdr3_nt: TGTGCCAGTAGTAACCAGGGGGTTATTAGAGATGAAGCTTTCTTT; cdr3_aa: CASSNQGVIRDEAFF
d_call: NA; clone_size: NA; j_call: TRBJ2-2; v_call: TRBV9; cdr3_nt: TGTGCCAGCAGCGTAGGTGGTAGAAGGGGAACCGGGGAGCTGTTTTTT; cdr3_aa: CASSVGGRRGTGELFF
d_call: NA; clone_size: NA; j_call: TRBJ2-3; v_call: TRBV7-8; cdr3_nt: TGTGCCAGCAGCCACGAGGCCACCTCAATTAGCACAGATACGCAGTATTTT; cdr3_aa: CASSHEATSISTDTQYF
d_call: NA; clone_size: NA; j_call: TRBJ2-5; v_call: TRBV29-1; cdr3_nt: TGCAGCGTTGAGGGGCTGGAGACCCAGTACTTC; cdr3_aa: CSVEGLETQYF
d_call: NA; clone_size: once; j_call: TRBJ2-5; v_call: TRBV4-1; cdr3_nt: TGCGCCAGCAGTCTCCAGGGAGGAAACCAAGAGACCCAGTACTTC; cdr3_aa: CASSLQGGNQETQYF
d_call: TRBD1; clone_size: few; j_call: TRBJ1-3; v_call: TRBV7-2; cdr3_nt: TGTGCCAGCAGCCCACACACCGGGACAGGCGCTGGAAACACCATATATTTT; cdr3_aa: CASSPHTGTGAGNTIYF
d_call: TRBD1; clone_size: NA; j_call: TRBJ2-5; v_call: TRBV9; cdr3_nt: TGTGCCAGCACCCCAGGGGGCGAGGAGACCCAGTACTTC; cdr3_aa: CASTPGGEETQYF
d_call: NA; clone_size: NA; j_call: TRBJ2-5; v_call: TRBV30; cdr3_nt: TGTGCCTGGAGTGTAGGGACTCGCTCGCAAGAGACCCAGTACTTC; cdr3_aa: CAWSVGTRSQETQYF
d_call: TRBD2; clone_size: NA; j_call: TRBJ2-2; v_call: TRBV12-3/TRBV12-4; cdr3_nt: TGTGCCAGCAGCCGGACTAGCACCGGGGAGCTGTTTTTT; cdr3_aa: CASSRTSTGELFF
d_call: TRBD1; clone_size: NA; j_call: TRBJ2-6; v_call: TRBV27; cdr3_nt: TGTGCCAGCAGTTTCCAGGGGGTTACTCTCCGCTCTGGGGCCAACGTCCTGACTTTC; cdr3_aa: CASSFQGVTLRSGANVLTF
d_call: NA; clone_size: NA; j_call: TRBJ2-5; v_call: TRBV6-5; cdr3_nt: TGTGCCAGCAGTTACTCTGGCTCCACCCAGTACTTC; cdr3_aa: CASSYSGSTQYF
d_call: NA; clone_size: NA; j_call: TRBJ2-1; v_call: TRBV19; cdr3_nt: TGTGCCAGTAGTATAGGAGGCCGCGGGCTAGCGCGGTACAATGAGCAGTTCTTC; cdr3_aa: CASSIGGRGLARYNEQFF
d_call: TRBD1; clone_size: NA; j_call: TRBJ1-1; v_call: TRBV7-9; cdr3_nt: TGTGCCAGCACCTCGACAGGGGCCCTGGGGACTGAAGCTTTCTTT; cdr3_aa: CASTSTGALGTEAFF
d_call: NA; clone_size: NA; j_call: TRBJ1-5; v_call: TRBV27; cdr3_nt: TGTGCCAGCCGCCGGGAGGGAACTGGGAACAATCAGCCCCAGCATTTT; cdr3_aa: CASRREGTGNNQPQHF
d_call: TRBD2; clone_size: few; j_call: TRBJ2-3; v_call: TRBV6-5; cdr3_nt: TGTGCCAGCGGGACTAGCGGGGCCCACACAGATACGCAGTATTTT; cdr3_aa: CASGTSGAHTDTQYF
d_call: NA; clone_size: NA; j_call: TRBJ2-1; v_call: TRBV2; cdr3_nt: TGTGCCAGCGCGTGGAGCTCCTACAATGAGCAGTTCTTC; cdr3_aa: CASAWSSYNEQFF
d_call: TRBD1; clone_size: NA; j_call: TRBJ1-5; v_call: TRBV24-1; cdr3_nt: TGTGCCACCAGCGGGCGGGGACAGGGGGGGAGTCAGCCCCAGCATTTT; cdr3_aa: CATSGRGQGGSQPQHF
d_call: TRBD1; clone_size: NA; j_call: TRBJ2-3; v_call: TRBV28; cdr3_nt: TGTGCCAGCAGACCAGGGGGTGCAGATACGCAGTATTTT; cdr3_aa: CASRPGGADTQYF
d_call: NA; clone_size: NA; j_call: TRBJ1-2; v_call: TRBV10-1; cdr3_nt: TGCGCCAGCAGTGTATCCCGGGGCTATGGCTACACCTTC; cdr3_aa: CASSVSRGYGYTF
d_call: TRBD2; clone_size: NA; j_call: TRBJ2-7; v_call: TRBV27; cdr3_nt: TGTGCCAGCAGGACCGGGGGGTACGAGCAGTACTTC; cdr3_aa: CASRTGGYEQYF
d_call: TRBD2; clone_size: NA; j_call: TRBJ2-2; v_call: TRBV7-8; cdr3_nt: TGTGCCAGCAGCTCACGAACGGCTGGGACTAGCGGCCGCGGGGAGCTGTTTTTT; cdr3_aa: CASSSRTAGTSGRGELFF
d_call: NA; clone_size: NA; j_call: TRBJ2-7; v_call: TRBV7-2; cdr3_nt: TGTGCCAGCGGTCGTAACACCTACGAGCAGTACTTC; cdr3_aa: CASGRNTYEQYF
d_call: NA; clone_size: NA; j_call: TRBJ2-1; v_call: TRBV7-9; cdr3_nt: TGTGCCAGCAGCTTTAGACTTGAGCAGTTCTTC; cdr3_aa: CASSFRLEQFF
d_call: NA; clone_size: NA; j_call: TRBJ1-2; v_call: TRBV28; cdr3_nt: TGTGCCAGCAGTTTGTCAGGGCTTAACTATGGCTACACCTTC; cdr3_aa: CASSLSGLNYGYTF